Following are 21 T cell receptor beta chains from one sample sequenced in a study of patients and donors after allogeneic stem cell transplantation. TCRdb ran MiXCR on the RT-PCR reads and lists one entry per CDR3 protein. The repertoire holds roughly 960,000 distinct CDR3 sequences, under 20% seen once, with approximately 5.9% in the top ten. Sequenced input: blood, either unsorted or a sorted T cell fraction (not recorded which). These TCRs come from a human donor who was either an allogeneic HSCT recipient or a stem cell or donor lymphocyte infusion donor (not recorded which). It is not recorded whose cells these are; they may come from a transplant donor.

This chain uses TRBV12-3 or TRBV12-4 with TRBJ2-7, with 10 bases fitting TRBD2. With V trimmed by 4 bases and J by 6 bases, 3 bases remained unmatched. The CDR3 runs 13 residues. CDR3 in DNA: TGTGCCAGCAGTTCTAGACTAGCGGGCGAGCAGTACTTC. The encoded protein is CASSSRLAGEQYF.

CDR3 loop: CASSVGGLANYGYTF. The CDR3 DNA follows: TGTGCCAGCAGCGTAGGGGGATTAGCTAACTATGGCTACACCTTC. This chain joins TRBV9 and TRBJ1-2, with D unresolved. Trimming cost V 0 bases and J 0 bases, with 9 bases left between them. CDR3 length: 15 residues. The germline CDR1 and CDR2 sequences are SGDLS and YYNGEE.

This clonotype was counted between two and nine times. This chain joins TRBV27 and TRBJ1-3, with D maybe TRBD1 (6 bases). The V and J ends lost 0 bases and 0 bases respectively, with 12 bases between them. Germline CDR1 is MNHEY and CDR2 is SMNVEV (reference sequence). The CDR3 runs 17 residues. For the CDR3, the DNA is TGTGCCAGCAGTTTATCGGGACACGCAGTCTCTGGAAACACCATATATTTT. This encodes CASSLSGHAVSGNTIYF.

The rearrangement links TRBV24-1 to TRBJ1-1, with a possible D match to TRBD1 (6 bases). The V gene lost 2 bases and the J gene lost 6 bases, with 9 bases spanning the gap. Germline-derived CDR1 and CDR2 are KGHDR and SFDVKD. The CDR3 has 13 residues. CDR3 coding DNA: TGTGCCACCAGTGATTACAGGGCCGCTGAAGCTTTCTTT. Protein product: CATSDYRAAEAFF.

This clonotype was recorded a few times. The chain links TRBV2 to TRBJ2-1; maybe TRBD2 (5 bases). V lost 3 bases to trimming and J lost 1 base, with 10 bases between them. Per the germline V gene, CDR1 is SNHLY and CDR2 is FYNNEI. The CDR3 covers 15 residues. Here the CDR3 reads CASSDNPGSYNEQFF. Here the CDR3 DNA reads TGTGCCAGCAGTGATAATCCGGGGTCCTACAATGAGCAGTTCTTC. The full variable domain, its missing parts supplied by reference TRBV2 and TRBJ2-1, is EPEVTQTPSHQVTQMGQEVILRCVPISNHLYFYWYRQILGQKVEFLVSFYNNEISEKSEIFDDQFSVERPDGSNFTLKIRSTKLEDSAMYFCASSDNPGSYNEQFFGPGTRLTVL.

This clonotype was recorded at least ten times. This sequence joins TRBV20-1 and TRBJ1-2; the D is unclear. Per germline, CDR1 DFQATT and CDR2 SNEGSKA (reference sequence). The CDR3 has 12 amino acids. Deletions cut 1 base from V and 4 bases from J, with 7 bases between. The CDR3 DNA sequence: TGCAGTGCTAGAGTGGGGAGCTATGGCTACACCTTC. Translation gives CSARVGSYGYTF.

This clonotype was seen at least ten times. This rearrangement joins TRBV5-1 to TRBJ2-1; 9 nucleotides match TRBD1. The V gene's germline CDR1 is SGHRS and CDR2 YFSETQ. The ends lost 1 base at V and 6 bases at J; junction bases unmatched: 5. The length of the CDR3 is 15 residues. This chain's CDR3 is CASSLSGQGINEQFF. Here the CDR3 DNA reads TGCGCCAGCAGCTTGTCGGGACAGGGCATCAATGAGCAGTTCTTC.

This clonotype was seen more than once but under ten times. This rearrangement joins TRBV5-1 to TRBJ2-7; D assignment may be TRBD1 or TRBD2 (5 bases each). With 5 bases removed from V and 5 bases from J, the gap between germline ends came to 17 bases. The germline V gene has CDR1 SGHRS and CDR2 YFSETQ. This CDR3 spans 14 amino acids. The CDR3 region is CASRVSPGSHEQYF. Here the CDR3 DNA reads TGCGCCAGCAGAGTGTCGCCAGGGAGCCACGAGCAGTACTTC. The full variable domain, with the rest looked up from reference TRBV5-1 and TRBJ2-7, is KAGVTQTPRYLIKTRGQQVTLSCSPISGHRSVSWYQQTPGQGLQFLFEYFSETQRNKGNFPGRFSGRQFSNSRSEMNVSTLELGDSALYLCASRVSPGSHEQYFGPGTRLTVT.

This clonotype was seen only a few times. The V and J genes are TRBV12-5 and TRBJ2-7, with D perhaps TRBD1 (6 bases). CDR3 length: 16 residues. Germline V gives CDR1 LGHNT, CDR2 FRNRAP. The ends were cut back, 5 bases at V and 0 bases at J, with 17 bases in the middle. This CDR3 is CASGPKVEGDSYEQYF. CDR3 DNA sequence: TGTGCTAGTGGTCCGAAGGTCGAGGGGGACTCCTACGAGCAGTACTTC.

This clonotype was observed a few times. V gene TRBV6-1 combines with J gene TRBJ1-4; no clear D. V was clipped by 6 bases and J by 13 bases, with 18 bases between them. CDR1 MNHNS and CDR2 SASEGT come from the germline V gene. The CDR3 is 13 residues long. The CDR3: CASSPVEGLVLFF. CDR3 DNA: TGTGCCAGCAGCCCGGTGGAGGGATTAGTACTGTTTTTT.

Only a few counts were recorded for this clonotype. The gene calls are TRBV7-3 and TRBJ1-2; D is uncertain. Trimming pared 4 bases from V and 0 bases from J, leaving 9 bases between. This CDR3 contains 14 residues. Germline V gene sequence: CDR1 SGHTA, CDR2 FQGTGA. The CDR3 loop reads CASSSNSANYGYTF. As DNA, the CDR3 is TGTGCCAGCAGCTCAAACAGTGCTAACTATGGCTACACCTTC.

This clonotype came up a few times. The J gene is TRBJ2-5, the V gene TRBV5-1, with 12 bases matching TRBD2. This CDR3 region has 17 residues. The germline gives CDR1 SGHRS, CDR2 YFSETQ. J gave up 1 base and V 0 bases, and 4 bases lay outside the gene matches. CDR3 coding DNA: TGCGCCAGCAGCTTGGGACTAGCGGGAGTTGTCCAAGAGACCCAGTACTTC. Its translation is CASSLGLAGVVQETQYF.

This clonotype was seen a single time. The genes are TRBV18 and TRBJ1-6; no clear D. The germline V gene has CDR1 KGHSH and CDR2 LQKENI. The V end lost 6 bases, the J end lost 7 bases, and 16 bases lay between the germline ends. This CDR3 has 15 amino acids. CDR3 loop: CASSAWGGRNSPLHF. DNA of the CDR3: TGTGCCAGCTCCGCCTGGGGAGGACGGAATTCACCCCTCCACTTT.

This clonotype was counted a few times. The chain joins TRBV7-9 to TRBJ2-2, with 9 bases matching TRBD2. The ends lost 6 bases at V and 6 bases at J; junction bases unmatched: 5. The germline V gene encodes CDR1 SEHNR and CDR2 FQNEAQ (reference sequence). The CDR3 has 14 residues. The CDR3 reads CASSGGGAAGELFF. The CDR3 DNA follows: TGTGCCAGCAGTGGCGGGGGGGCCGCCGGGGAGCTGTTTTTT.

There are many counts of this clonotype. CDR3 region: CASSLETGANVLTF. The CDR3 coding sequence is TGCGCCAGCAGCTTGGAGACCGGGGCCAACGTCCTGACTTTC. This chain links TRBV5-1 with TRBJ2-6; no clear D. Germline assignment: CDR1 SGHRS and CDR2 YFSETQ. Between the trimmed V and J ends, which lost 0 bases and 4 bases, there was a span of 5 bases. CDR3 length equals 14 residues.

This clonotype turned up a few times. The chain combines TRBV30 with TRBJ1-2; D is ambiguous. The CDR3 sequence is 13 residues long. Trimming pared 1 base from V and 0 bases from J, leaving 6 bases between. The germline V gene encodes CDR1 GTSNPN and CDR2 SVGIG (reference sequence). CDR3 sequence: CAWSDSSNYGYTF. The CDR3 nucleotides read TGTGCCTGGAGTGACAGCTCTAACTATGGCTACACCTTC.

The sample holds one count of this clonotype. The chain carries TRBV30 and TRBJ1-6, with 7 bases lining up with TRBD1. Trimming took 5 bases from V and 7 from J; bases not matched to a gene: 5. This CDR3 spans 13 amino acids. Looked up from germline, CDR1 is GTSNPN and CDR2 is SVGIG (reference sequence). The CDR3 region is CAWFGQDNSPLHF. CDR3 DNA sequence: TGTGCCTGGTTTGGACAGGACAATTCACCCCTCCACTTT.

This chain connects TRBV25-1 to TRBJ1-2; 8 nucleotides match TRBD1. The CDR3 is 13 residues long. Per the germline V gene, CDR1 is MGHDK and CDR2 is SYGVNS. With 5 bases clipped from V and 8 bases from J, the junction kept 7 bases outside the gene matches. CDR3 nucleotide sequence: TGTGCCAGCAGTACCCGACAGGGGCGAGGCTACACCTTC. Protein: CASSTRQGRGYTF.

The table lists this clonotype with a few counts. CDR3 in amino acids: CSVETGQSQYF. The DNA of the CDR3 is TGCAGCGTGGAGACAGGGCAATCCCAGTATTTT. The chain employs TRBV29-1 and TRBJ2-3; 7 nucleotides align to TRBD1. Looked up from germline, CDR1 is SQVTM and CDR2 is ANQGSEA. The CDR3 spans 11 residues. The junction had 9 bases not matched to a gene; V was cut back by 6 bases and J by 12 bases.

V is TRBV9 and J is TRBJ1-3; possible D gene TRBD1, 5 bases. Trimming took 7 bases from V and 0 from J, leaving 17 bases between them. Germline values: CDR1 SGDLS, CDR2 YYNGEE. This CDR3 contains 16 residues. The CDR3 sequence is CASSREGSISGNTIYF. The CDR3 bases are TGTGCCAGCTCGAGGGAGGGGTCTATCTCTGGAAACACCATATATTTT.

This clonotype showed up just once. The rearrangement links TRBV12-3 or TRBV12-4 to TRBJ1-5; D possibly corresponds to TRBD1 (5 bases). The CDR3 totals 16 residues. With 6 bases removed from V and 5 bases from J, the gap between germline ends came to 20 bases. The CDR3 reads CASSRGPSEPDQPQHF. The CDR3 nucleotides are TGTGCCAGCAGCCGGGGACCGTCCGAACCAGATCAGCCCCAGCATTTT.